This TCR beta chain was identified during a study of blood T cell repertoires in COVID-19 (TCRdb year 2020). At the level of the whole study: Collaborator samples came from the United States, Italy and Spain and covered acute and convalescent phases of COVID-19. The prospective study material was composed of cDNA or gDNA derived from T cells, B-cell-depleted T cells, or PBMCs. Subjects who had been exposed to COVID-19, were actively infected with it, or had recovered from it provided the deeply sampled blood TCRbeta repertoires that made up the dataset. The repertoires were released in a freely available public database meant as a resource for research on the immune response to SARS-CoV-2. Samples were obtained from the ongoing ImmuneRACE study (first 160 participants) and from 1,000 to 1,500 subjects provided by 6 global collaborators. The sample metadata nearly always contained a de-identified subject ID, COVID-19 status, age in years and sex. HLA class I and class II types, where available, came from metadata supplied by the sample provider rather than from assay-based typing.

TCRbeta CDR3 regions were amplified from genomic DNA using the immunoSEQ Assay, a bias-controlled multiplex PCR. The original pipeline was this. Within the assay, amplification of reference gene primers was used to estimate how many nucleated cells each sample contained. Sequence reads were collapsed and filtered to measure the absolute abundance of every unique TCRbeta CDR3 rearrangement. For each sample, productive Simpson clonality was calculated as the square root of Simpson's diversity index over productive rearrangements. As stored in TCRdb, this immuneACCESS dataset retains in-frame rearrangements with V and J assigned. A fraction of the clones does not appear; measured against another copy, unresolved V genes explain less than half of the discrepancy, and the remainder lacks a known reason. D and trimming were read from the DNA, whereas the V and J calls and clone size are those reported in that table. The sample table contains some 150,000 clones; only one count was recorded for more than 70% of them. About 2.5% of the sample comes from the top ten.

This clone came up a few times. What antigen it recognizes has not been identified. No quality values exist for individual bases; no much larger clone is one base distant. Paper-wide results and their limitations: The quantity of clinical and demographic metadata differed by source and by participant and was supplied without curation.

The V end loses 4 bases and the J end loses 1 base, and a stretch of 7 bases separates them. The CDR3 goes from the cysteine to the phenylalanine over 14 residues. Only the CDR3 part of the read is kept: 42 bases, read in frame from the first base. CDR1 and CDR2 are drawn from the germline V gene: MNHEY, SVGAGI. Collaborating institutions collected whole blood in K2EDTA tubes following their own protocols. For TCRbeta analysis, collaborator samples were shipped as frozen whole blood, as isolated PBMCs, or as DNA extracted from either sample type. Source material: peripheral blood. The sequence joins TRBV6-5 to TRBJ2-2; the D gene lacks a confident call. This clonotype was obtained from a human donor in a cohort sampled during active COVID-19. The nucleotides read TGTGCCAGCAGTTTTTACATGAACACCGGGGAGCTGTTTTTT. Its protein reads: CASSFYMNTGELFF.